This TCR beta chain was found in a study of T-cell memory formation after mild COVID-19. As for the study in general: TCR clusters were mostly confined to one donor each. Overall study findings and caveats: Within pre-infection memory, some responding clones were found, suggesting cross-reactive memory joined. Contracting clones, day 15 to 85, had balanced CD4/CD8, and later expanders favored CD4+.

The germline CDR1 and CDR2 sequences are SGHVS and FNYEAQ. V was clipped by 1 base and J by 6 bases, with 12 bases between them. There are 14 residues in the CDR3. One entry per CDR3 protein, called by TCRdb with MiXCR from the 5' RACE reads. Of tens of thousands of distinct CDR3 sequences in the sample, more than 10% were seen once. Of note for this clonotype: Its antigen is undetermined.

This chain joins TRBV7-6 and TRBJ1-2, with a tentative D call TRBD1 (5 bases). Sequenced material: PBMCs or a T cell subset sorted from them (not recorded which). This receptor was identified in an adult woman who had mild COVID-19 (a few samples of this study predate the infection). Cell type and time point are not known. The CDR3 sequence: CASSLGQGMDGYTF. The CDR3 DNA sequence: TGTGCCAGCAGCTTAGGCCAGGGTATGGATGGCTACACCTTC. The whole variable domain, filled in from reference TRBV7-6 and TRBJ1-2, reads GAGVSQSPRYKVTKRGQDVALRCDPISGHVSLYWYRQALGQGPEFLTYFNYEAQQDKSGLPNDRFSAERPEGSISTLTIQRTEQRDSAMYRCASSLGQGMDGYTFGSGTRLTVV.